The 19 T cell receptor beta chains in this list originate from one sample, sequenced in a study of OX40 agonist ivuxolimab in advanced cancers. Here immunoSEQ multiplex PCR was the method, and the copy in TCRdb shows in-frame clones only, minus some. The table has approximately 60,000 clones, approximately 86% seen once. Here the sequenced sample was CD4+ or CD8+ T cells sorted from blood, taken in a trial of the OX40 agonist ivuxolimab. These receptors were collected from an adult with an advanced solid tumor such as melanoma, head and neck, liver or kidney cancer.

The J gene is TRBJ2-1, the V gene TRBV2, with D possibly matching TRBD1 (6 bases). Germline V gives CDR1 SNHLY, CDR2 FYNNEI. This CDR3 has 13 residues. The V end was cut by 2 bases, the J end by 6 bases, with 8 bases between. In DNA form, the CDR3 reads TGTGCCAGCAGTGAATGGGGGCCCAATGAGCAGTTCTTC. Its translation: CASSEWGPNEQFF. Using reference TRBV2 and TRBJ2-1 for the parts outside the CDR3, the full variable domain is EPEVTQTPSHQVTQMGQEVILRCVPISNHLYFYWYRQILGQKVEFLVSFYNNEISEKSEIFDDQFSVERPDGSNFTLKIRSTKLEDSAMYFCASSEWGPNEQFFGPGTRLTVL.

This clone was recorded a few times. This rearrangement joins TRBV11-1 to TRBJ2-7; TRBD2 might be the D (6 bases). Germline V gene data show CDR1 as SGHAT and CDR2 as FQDESV (reference sequence). The V end lost 2 bases, the J end lost 3 bases, and 11 bases lay between the germline ends. This CDR3 has 14 amino acids. The CDR3 reads CASSLRGALYEQYF. CDR3 coding DNA: TGTGCCAGCAGCTTACGCGGGGCCCTCTACGAGCAGTACTTC.

The CDR3 sequence is CSVEAREFF. DNA of the CDR3: TGCAGCGTTGAGGCGAGGGAGTTCTTC. The chain links TRBV29-1 to TRBJ2-1, with D possibly matching TRBD2 (5 bases). CDR3 size: 9 residues. The germline CDR1 and CDR2 sequences are SQVTM and ANQGSEA. The V end lost 3 bases, the J end lost 14 bases, and 8 bases lay between the germline ends.

This clone has only one observation. The chain combines TRBV6-5 with TRBJ2-3, with D possibly called TRBD1 or TRBD2 (5 bases each). The V end was cut by 5 bases, the J end by 2 bases, with 14 bases between. This CDR3 has 15 residues. Germline CDR1 and CDR2: MNHEY and SVGAGI. The CDR3 DNA reads TGTGCCAGCAGTCCCCGGGACGCCACCACAGATACGCAGTATTTT. Residues: CASSPRDATTDTQYF.

This clone was found a few times. The chain carries TRBV5-4 and TRBJ1-6, with D perhaps TRBD1 (6 bases). With 3 bases removed from V and 7 bases from J, the gap between germline ends came to 17 bases. Per germline, CDR1 SGHNT and CDR2 YYREEE (reference sequence). CDR3 length equals 16 residues. The CDR3 DNA follows: TGTGCCAGCAGCTCACACCTTACAGGGATGAATTCACCCCTCCACTTT. It codes for CASSSHLTGMNSPLHF.

The chain couples TRBV5-5 to TRBJ2-1; the match to TRBD2 covers 10 bases. V was clipped by 1 base and J by 8 bases; unmatched bases: 3. Germline values: CDR1 SGHKS, CDR2 YYEKEE (reference sequence). The CDR3 sequence is 14 residues long. The CDR3 coding sequence is TGTGCCAGCAGCTTGAATCTAGCGGGGGATGAGCAGTTCTTC. Protein: CASSLNLAGDEQFF. The complete variable domain, with remaining parts taken from reference TRBV5-5 and TRBJ2-1, reads DAGVTQSPTHLIKTRGQQVTLRCSPISGHKSVSWYQQVLGQGPQFIFQYYEKEERGRGNFPDRFSARQFPNYSSELNVNALLLGDSALYLCASSLNLAGDEQFFGPGTRLTVL.

The chain is built from TRBV30 and TRBJ1-5, with 10 bases lining up with TRBD1. Germline V gene sequence: CDR1 GTSNPN, CDR2 SVGIG (reference sequence). V trimming: 6 bases; J trimming: 0 bases; junction bases outside the gene matches: 8. The CDR3 is made up of 16 amino acids. The CDR3 DNA is TGTGCCTGCCGGGACAGGGGCGATTATAGCAATCAGCCCCAGCATTTT. This codes for CACRDRGDYSNQPQHF.

This clone has a single count. The V gene is TRBV19, the J gene TRBJ2-1; D is possibly TRBD2 (6 bases). The V gene's germline CDR1 is LNHDA and CDR2 SQIVND (reference sequence). The CDR3 runs 14 residues. V was pared by 1 base and J by 5 bases, with 9 bases between. The CDR3 spells CASSIGGTDNEQFF. DNA for the CDR3: TGTGCCAGTAGTATAGGAGGGACTGACAATGAGCAGTTCTTC.

The chain is built from TRBV7-7 and TRBJ2-7; D tentatively reads TRBD1 or TRBD2 (5 bases each). Looked up from germline, CDR1 is SSHAT and CDR2 is FNYEAQ (reference sequence). The V and J ends lost 2 bases and 2 bases respectively, with 10 bases between them. The CDR3 covers 14 residues. The CDR3, as DNA: TGTGCCAGCAGCTTAAATCAGGGACCCTACGAGCAGTACTTC. Encoded protein: CASSLNQGPYEQYF.

CDR3 sequence: CASRSGGSEFF. Written as DNA, the CDR3 is TGTGCCAGCAGATCCGGGGGGTCGGAGTTCTTC. The chain recombines TRBV27 with TRBJ2-1; 7 nucleotides line up with TRBD2. Germline trimming cut 6 bases from V and 14 bases from J; bases unmatched to any gene: 7. This CDR3 contains 11 residues. In germline, CDR1 is MNHEY, CDR2 SMNVEV (reference sequence).

The CDR3: CASRSAGVSYEQYF. The CDR3, as DNA: TGTGCCAGCAGATCGGCGGGAGTCTCCTACGAGCAGTACTTC. This rearrangement joins TRBV5-4 to TRBJ2-7; 7 bases fit TRBD2. Germline CDR1 and CDR2: SGHNT and YYREEE (reference sequence). J lost 0 bases, V lost 5 bases, and 5 bases had no gene match. The CDR3 consists of 14 residues.

This chain connects TRBV7-8 to TRBJ2-1; no definite D call. The CDR3 spans 12 residues. Germline assignment: CDR1 SGHVS and CDR2 FQNEAQ. V was trimmed by 3 bases and J by 5 bases, leaving 5 bases between them. In nucleotides, the CDR3 is TGTGCCAGCAGCTTGCAGAACAATGAGCAGTTCTTC. This gives the protein CASSLQNNEQFF. Complete variable domain (other parts from reference TRBV7-8 and TRBJ2-1): GAGVSQSPRYKVAKRGQDVALRCDPISGHVSLFWYQQALGQGPEFLTYFQNEAQLDKSGLPSDRFFAERPEGSVSTLKIQRTQQEDSAVYLCASSLQNNEQFFGPGTRLTVL.

The chain is built from TRBV5-1 and TRBJ2-1; either TRBD1 or TRBD2 may fit D (6 bases each). The CDR3 length is 18 residues. CDR1 SGHRS and CDR2 YFSETQ come from the germline V gene. Trimming stripped 2 bases from V and 2 bases from J, with 20 bases between. This CDR3 is CASSFGVIGGSPYNEQFF. The CDR3 DNA is TGCGCCAGCAGCTTCGGAGTGATAGGGGGGAGTCCCTACAATGAGCAGTTCTTC. Full variable domain (missing parts from reference TRBV5-1 and TRBJ2-1): KAGVTQTPRYLIKTRGQQVTLSCSPISGHRSVSWYQQTPGQGLQFLFEYFSETQRNKGNFPGRFSGRQFSNSRSEMNVSTLELGDSALYLCASSFGVIGGSPYNEQFFGPGTRLTVL.

The chain uses TRBV5-1 and TRBJ2-1, with D possibly TRBD2 on 6 matching bases. The CDR3 sequence is 15 residues long. Trimming left V 0 bases short and J 2 bases short, with 9 bases between. Germline lookup yields CDR1 SGHRS and CDR2 YFSETQ. Written as DNA, the CDR3 is TGCGCCAGCAGCTTGGGACTAGAGGCCTACAATGAGCAGTTCTTC. Translated, it gives CASSLGLEAYNEQFF. Looking up the rest from reference TRBV5-1 and TRBJ2-1 gives the full variable domain: KAGVTQTPRYLIKTRGQQVTLSCSPISGHRSVSWYQQTPGQGLQFLFEYFSETQRNKGNFPGRFSGRQFSNSRSEMNVSTLELGDSALYLCASSLGLEAYNEQFFGPGTRLTVL.

The chain joins TRBV5-8 to TRBJ1-2; perhaps TRBD1 as D (5 bases). The V end lost 2 bases, the J end lost 12 bases, and 20 bases lay between the germline ends. The germline CDR1 and CDR2 sequences are SGHTS and YDEGEE. The CDR3 covers 14 residues. The CDR3 protein is CASSFESTGTEHTF. CDR3 coding DNA: TGTGCCAGCAGCTTCGAGAGTACCGGGACGGAGCACACCTTC.

The rearrangement joins TRBV6-5 to TRBJ2-3, with TRBD2 matching 7 bases. Germline V gives CDR1 MNHEY, CDR2 SVGAGI. The trim removed 2 bases at V and 2 bases at J, leaving 7 bases unmatched. The CDR3 has 16 amino acids. CDR3 nucleotide sequence: TGTGCCAGCAGTTACGATGCGGGAGCTCTCACAGATACGCAGTATTTT. Amino acids: CASSYDAGALTDTQYF.

This chain links TRBV7-9 with TRBJ2-7; D gene unclear. The germline V gene has CDR1 SEHNR and CDR2 FQNEAQ (reference sequence). Trimming cost V 2 bases and J 1 base, with 6 bases left between them. There are 13 residues in the CDR3. In DNA, the CDR3 is TGTGCCAGCAGCTTATTCGGTTCCTACGAGCAGTACGTC. It is translated as CASSLFGSYEQYV.

The J gene is TRBJ2-7, the V gene TRBV7-9; D gene uncertain. Per germline, CDR1 SEHNR and CDR2 FQNEAQ (reference sequence). Trimming left V 1 base short and J 6 bases short, with 4 bases between. The CDR3 runs to 11 residues. CDR3 sequence (DNA): TGTGCCAGCAGCTTAGAGGCCGAGCAGTACGTC. Translating gives CASSLEAEQYV.

V is TRBV9 and J is TRBJ2-5; TRBD1 agrees at 10 bases. With the DNA end fitting TRBJ2-7 better, the J assignment may be wrong. Germline V lookup: CDR1 SGDLS, CDR2 YYNGEE. The CDR3 consists of 18 residues. The DNA of the CDR3 is TGTGCCAGCAGCCCCCCCCGCCCGGGGACAGGGGTCCCCTACGAGCAGTACTTC. Its translation is CASSPPRPGTGVPYEQYF.